The entry below gives a single T cell receptor beta chain sequence along with its context. What it binds is not known. V lost 0 bases to trimming and J lost 5 bases; unmatched junction nucleotides: 9. Looked up from germline, CDR1 is SGDLS and CDR2 is YYNGEE. The CDR3 runs 17 residues. The sample belongs to a study of T cells after yellow fever vaccination. Each CDR3 protein gets one entry after TCRdb re-called the 5' RACE reads with MiXCR. The table lists under 150,000 distinct CDR3 sequences, 6.5% to 8.5% of them singletons. Study-level results: A large majority of primary-vaccination clones showed up again after the booster (around 96% CD4, 88% CD8).

This clonotype was obtained from a man aged 30 to 45 who received the YFV17D yellow fever vaccine. The chain is built from TRBV9 and TRBJ2-2; 8 nucleotides line up with TRBD1. Sequenced here: CD4+ T cells sorted from PBMCs, sampled 5 days after the yellow fever booster vaccination. This chain's CDR3 is CASSVVGQGAGTGELFF. The CDR3 nucleotides read TGTGCCAGCAGCGTAGTGGGCCAGGGGGCAGGAACCGGGGAGCTGTTTTTT.